This T cell receptor beta chain stems from a study of blood T cell repertoires in COVID-19. The wider study: Sites across the United States, Italy and Spain contributed samples from acute and convalescent COVID-19. The cDNA or gDNA used as material had been derived from T cells, B-cell-depleted T cells, or PBMCs.

The CDR3 contains 16 residues. Germline CDR1 and CDR2: SGHRS and YFSETQ. Between the trimmed V and J ends, which lost 4 bases and 6 bases, there was a span of 21 bases. The count of this clone is one. The data were produced by immunoSEQ multiplex PCR, yet TCRdb's version contains in-frame clones alone and is incomplete. The sample gives around 140,000 clones, about 80% of which show up once; approximately 17% is in the top ten. Sequenced input: peripheral blood. This sequence joins TRBV5-1 and TRBJ2-3; tentatively, D is TRBD2 (7 bases). This sequence was found in a man in his fifties or sixties with acute or convalescent COVID-19. The CDR3 is CASSPPSWGGDDTQYF. DNA of the CDR3: TGCGCCAGCAGCCCCCCCAGTTGGGGGGGCGATGATACGCAGTATTTT.